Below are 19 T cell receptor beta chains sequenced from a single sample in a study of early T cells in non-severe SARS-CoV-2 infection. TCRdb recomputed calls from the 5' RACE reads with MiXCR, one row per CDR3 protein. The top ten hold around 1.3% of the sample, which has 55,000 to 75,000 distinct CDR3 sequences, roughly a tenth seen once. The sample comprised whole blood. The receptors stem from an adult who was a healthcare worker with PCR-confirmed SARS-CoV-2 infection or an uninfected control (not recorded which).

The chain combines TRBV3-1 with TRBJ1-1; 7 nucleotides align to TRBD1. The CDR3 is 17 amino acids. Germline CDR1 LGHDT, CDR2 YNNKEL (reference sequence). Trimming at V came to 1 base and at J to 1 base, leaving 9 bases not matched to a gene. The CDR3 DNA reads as TGTGCCAGCAGCCAAGTATCGACAGGGCCTGGGAACACTGAAGCTTTCTTT. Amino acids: CASSQVSTGPGNTEAFF.

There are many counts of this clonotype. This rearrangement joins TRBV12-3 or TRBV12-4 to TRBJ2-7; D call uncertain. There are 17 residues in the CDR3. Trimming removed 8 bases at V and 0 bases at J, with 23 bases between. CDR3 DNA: TGTGCCAGCGGCCTACGACCCCGGGTCGTGCTCTCCTACGAGCAGTACGTC. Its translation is CASGLRPRVVLSYEQYV.

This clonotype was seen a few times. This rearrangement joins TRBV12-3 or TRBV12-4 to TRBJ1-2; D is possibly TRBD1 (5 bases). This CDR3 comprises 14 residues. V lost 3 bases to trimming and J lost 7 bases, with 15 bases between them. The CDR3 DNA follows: TGTGCCAGCAGTTTTATCAGTGGGACTGGTGGCTACACCTTC. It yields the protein CASSFISGTGGYTF.

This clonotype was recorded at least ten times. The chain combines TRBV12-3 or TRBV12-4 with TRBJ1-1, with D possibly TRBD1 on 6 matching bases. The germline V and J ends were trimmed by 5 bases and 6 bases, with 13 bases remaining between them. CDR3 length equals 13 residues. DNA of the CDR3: TGTGCCAGCAGTCCAGGGGTAGTCGCTGAAGCTTTCTTT. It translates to CASSPGVVAEAFF.

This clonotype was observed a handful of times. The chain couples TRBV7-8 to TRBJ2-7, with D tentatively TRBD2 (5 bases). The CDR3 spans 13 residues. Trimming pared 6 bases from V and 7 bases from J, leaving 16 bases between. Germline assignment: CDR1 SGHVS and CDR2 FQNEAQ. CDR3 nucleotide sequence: TGTGCCAGCAGGAGTCGGGGAACTGGGGAGCAGTACGTC. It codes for CASRSRGTGEQYV.

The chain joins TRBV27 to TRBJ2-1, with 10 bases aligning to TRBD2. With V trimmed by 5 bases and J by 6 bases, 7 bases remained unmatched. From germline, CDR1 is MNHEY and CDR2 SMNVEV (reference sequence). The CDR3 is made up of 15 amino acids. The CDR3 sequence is CASSHSGGTFNEQFF. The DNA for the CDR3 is TGTGCCAGCAGTCATAGCGGGGGGACTTTCAATGAGCAGTTCTTC.

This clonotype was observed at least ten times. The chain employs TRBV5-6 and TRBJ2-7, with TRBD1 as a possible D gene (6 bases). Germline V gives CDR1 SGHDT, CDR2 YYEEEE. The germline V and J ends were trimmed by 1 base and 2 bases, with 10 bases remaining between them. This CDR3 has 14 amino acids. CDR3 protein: CASSLPGQTYEQYV. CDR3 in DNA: TGTGCCAGCAGCTTGCCGGGACAAACCTACGAGCAGTACGTC.

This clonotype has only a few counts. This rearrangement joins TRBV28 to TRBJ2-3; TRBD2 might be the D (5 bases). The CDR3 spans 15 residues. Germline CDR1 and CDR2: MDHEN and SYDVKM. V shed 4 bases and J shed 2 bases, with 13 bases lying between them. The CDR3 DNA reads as TGTGCCAGCAGTTCCCCTTCCGGGATCACAGATACGCAGTATTTT. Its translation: CASSSPSGITDTQYF.

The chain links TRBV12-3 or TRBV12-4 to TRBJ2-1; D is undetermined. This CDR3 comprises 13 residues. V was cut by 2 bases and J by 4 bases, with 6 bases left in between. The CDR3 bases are TGTGCCAGCAGTTTACCCAGTTACAATGAGCAGTTCTTC. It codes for CASSLPSYNEQFF.

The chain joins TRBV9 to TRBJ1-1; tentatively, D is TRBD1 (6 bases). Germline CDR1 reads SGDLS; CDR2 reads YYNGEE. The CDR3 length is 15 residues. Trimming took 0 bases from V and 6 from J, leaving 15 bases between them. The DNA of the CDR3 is TGTGCCAGCAGCGTAGTCGGCAGGGGCGCATCTGAAGCTTTCTTT. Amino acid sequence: CASSVVGRGASEAFF.

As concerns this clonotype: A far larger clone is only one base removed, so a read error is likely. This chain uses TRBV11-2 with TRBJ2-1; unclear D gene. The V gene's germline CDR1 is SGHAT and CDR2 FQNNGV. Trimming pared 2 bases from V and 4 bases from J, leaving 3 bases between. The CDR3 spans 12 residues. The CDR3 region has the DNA TGTGCCAGCAGCTTACAATACAATGAGCAGTTCTTC. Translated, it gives CASSLQYNEQFF.

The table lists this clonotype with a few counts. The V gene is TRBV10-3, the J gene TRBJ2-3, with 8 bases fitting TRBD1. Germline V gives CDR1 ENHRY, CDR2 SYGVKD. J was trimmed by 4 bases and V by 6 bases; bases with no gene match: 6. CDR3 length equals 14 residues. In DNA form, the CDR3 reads TGTGCCATCAGGGACAGGGCAGTGTCAGATACGCAGTATTTT. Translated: CAIRDRAVSDTQYF.

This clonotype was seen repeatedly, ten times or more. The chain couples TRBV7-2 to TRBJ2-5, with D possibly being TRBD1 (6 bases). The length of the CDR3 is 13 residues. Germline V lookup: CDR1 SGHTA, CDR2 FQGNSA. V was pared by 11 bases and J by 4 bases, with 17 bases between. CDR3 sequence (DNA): TGTGCCGGCGGCCCGGGACAAGGAGAGACCCAGTACTTC. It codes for CAGGPGQGETQYF.

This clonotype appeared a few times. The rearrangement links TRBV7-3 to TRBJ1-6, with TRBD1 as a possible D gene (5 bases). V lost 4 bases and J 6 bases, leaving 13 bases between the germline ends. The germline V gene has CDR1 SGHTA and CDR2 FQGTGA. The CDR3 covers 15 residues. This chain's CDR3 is CASSSSGGRNSPLHF. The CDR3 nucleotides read TGTGCCAGCAGCTCCTCTGGGGGTCGTAATTCACCCCTCCACTTT.

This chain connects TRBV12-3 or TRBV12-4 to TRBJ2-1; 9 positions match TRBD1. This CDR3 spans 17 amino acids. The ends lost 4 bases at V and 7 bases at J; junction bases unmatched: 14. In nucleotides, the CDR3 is TGTGCCAGCAGTTCCCATTCCGGGACAGGGAGTAAGAATGAGCAGTTCTTC. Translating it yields CASSSHSGTGSKNEQFF.

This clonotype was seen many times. The CDR3 is CASSQGRNYGYTF. CDR3 nucleotide sequence: TGTGCCAGCAGCCAAGGCAGGAACTATGGCTACACCTTC. The rearrangement links TRBV3-1 to TRBJ1-2; unclear D gene. V dropped 1 base and J dropped 2 bases, with 5 bases sitting between them. The CDR3 spans 13 residues. CDR1 is LGHDT, CDR2 YNNKEL, per germline (reference sequence).

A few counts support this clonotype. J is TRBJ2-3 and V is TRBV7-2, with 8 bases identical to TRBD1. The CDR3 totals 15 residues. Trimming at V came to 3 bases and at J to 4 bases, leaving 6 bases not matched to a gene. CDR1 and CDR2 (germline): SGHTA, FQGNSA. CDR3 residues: CASSFRGRTADTQYF. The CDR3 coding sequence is TGTGCCAGCAGCTTCAGGGGGCGCACGGCAGATACGCAGTATTTT.

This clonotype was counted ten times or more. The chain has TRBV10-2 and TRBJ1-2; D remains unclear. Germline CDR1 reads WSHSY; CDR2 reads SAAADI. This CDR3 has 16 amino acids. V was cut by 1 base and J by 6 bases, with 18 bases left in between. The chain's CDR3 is CASSELVGMVGDGYTF. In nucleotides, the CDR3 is TGCGCCAGCAGTGAGTTGGTAGGAATGGTGGGTGATGGCTACACCTTC.

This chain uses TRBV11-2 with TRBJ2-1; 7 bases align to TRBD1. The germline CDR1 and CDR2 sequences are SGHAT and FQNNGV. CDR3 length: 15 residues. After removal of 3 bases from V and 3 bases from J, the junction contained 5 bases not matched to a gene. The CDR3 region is CASSFSSGGYNEQFF. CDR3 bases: TGTGCCAGCAGCTTTTCCTCAGGGGGCTACAATGAGCAGTTCTTC. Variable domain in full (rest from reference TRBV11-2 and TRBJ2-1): EAGVAQSPRYKIIEKRQSVAFWCNPISGHATLYWYQQILGQGPKLLIQFQNNGVVDDSQLPKDRFSAERLKGVDSTLKIQPAKLEDSAVYLCASSFSSGGYNEQFFGPGTRLTVL.